A selection of T cell receptor beta chains follows, all from one sample in a study of technical replicates of blood from several donors. Using immunoSEQ multiplex PCR, the repertoire was profiled, and TCRdb retains in-frame clones only, with some absent. The table lists approximately 78,000 clones, around 95% of them singletons. Sequencing was performed on T cells isolated from PBMCs. Receptors originate from a human donor in good health. The CDR3 runs from the conserved cysteine through the conserved F or W. The D gene is left open where the match is weak. Size tells how often a clone was seen (once, few, many) or the class of an expanded clone, and some rows leave it out.

TRBV19,TRBD2,.,TRBJ2-7,TGTGCCAGTAGTAGTGCGGCGGGAGGATTTTACGAGCAGTACTTC,CASSSAAGGFYEQYF
TRBV27,.,.,TRBJ1-2,TGTGCCACCCGGAAGGACAGAGGGACCTATGGCTACACCTTC,CATRKDRGTYGYTF
TRBV5-1,TRBD1,.,TRBJ1-1,TGCGCCAGCAGCTTGAGACAGGGGGCGCGGAACACTGAAGCTTTCTTT,CASSLRQGARNTEAFF
TRBV5-1,TRBD1,.,TRBJ2-2,TGCGCCAGCAGTTCCAAGGGACAGGGTTCATCGAACACCGGGGAGCTGTTTTTT,CASSSKGQGSSNTGELFF
TRBV6-1,.,.,TRBJ1-1,TGTGCCAGCAGTGAATCAGGGGTCGTTGAAGCTTTCTTT,CASSESGVVEAFF
TRBV18,.,.,TRBJ2-7,TGTGCCAGCTCACCAATTAGGAGACGAAGCTCCTACGAGCAGTACTTC,CASSPIRRRSSYEQYF
TRBV10-1,.,.,TRBJ2-7,TGCGCCAGCAGTGGGCCAGGGGCCAACTCCTACGAGCAGTACTTC,CASSGPGANSYEQYF
TRBV25-1,.,.,TRBJ2-5,TGTGCCAGCAGTGAAACAGAGCAAGAGACCCAGTACTTC,CASSETEQETQYF
TRBV28,TRBD1,.,TRBJ1-4,TGTGCCAGCAGACTGCGGGACAGGGGTGAAAAACTGTTTTTT,CASRLRDRGEKLFF
TRBV29-1,TRBD1,.,TRBJ1-2,TGCAGCGACAGGACAGGAAACTATGGCTACACCTTC,CSDRTGNYGYTF
TRBV9,TRBD2,.,TRBJ2-1,TGTGCCAGCAGCGTACATAGCGGGAGATCCTACAATGAGCAGTTCTTC,CASSVHSGRSYNEQFF
TRBV5-1,TRBD2,.,TRBJ2-3,TGCGCCAGCAGCTTGACTAGCGGGACCACAGATACGCAGTATTTT,CASSLTSGTTDTQYF
TRBV6-1,TRBD1,.,TRBJ1-4,TGTGCCAGCACTGACAGGGTTGAAAAACTGTTTTTT,CASTDRVEKLFF
TRBV12-5,TRBD1,.,TRBJ2-5,TGTGCTAGTGGTTACGGACAGGGTGTAAAGACCCAGTACTTC,CASGYGQGVKTQYF
TRBV27,.,.,TRBJ2-2,TGTGCCAGCGGACTGGACGCCGGGGAGCTGTTTTTT,CASGLDAGELFF
TRBV20-1,TRBD1,.,TRBJ1-2,TGCAGTGTTGACAGGGCCTATGGCTACACCTTC,CSVDRAYGYTF
TRBV6-4,TRBD2,.,TRBJ2-1,TGTGCCAGCAGCCTTAGCGGGGGGGCCGGCAATGAGCAGTTCTTC,CASSLSGGAGNEQFF
TRBV27,TRBD1,.,TRBJ1-5,TGTGCCAGCAGTTTAGGGACAGGGGGCTTTGAGCCCCAGCATTTT,CASSLGTGGFEPQHF
TRBV29-1,.,.,TRBJ1-1,TGCAGCGTAAGTAGGGGCGCTGAAGCTTTCTTT,CSVSRGAEAFF
TRBV19,.,.,TRBJ1-1,TGTGCCAGTAGTGCTGCAGGGGTAGGGACTGAAGCTTTCTTT,CASSAAGVGTEAFF
TRBV7-9,.,.,TRBJ2-5,TGTGCCAGCAGACCAGGTGGGCTTGAGACCCAGTACTTC,CASRPGGLETQYF
TRBV19,.,.,TRBJ1-4,TGTGCCAGCGGGGGGGTCGTCTTTGAAAAACTGTTTTTT,CASGGVVFEKLFF
TRBV5-1,TRBD1,.,TRBJ2-7,TGCGCCAGCAGCTTGGCGGGACAGGATGCCGAGCAGTACTTC,CASSLAGQDAEQYF
TRBV7-9,.,.,TRBJ1-4,TGTGCCAGCAGCTTATCTAGGGCCAGGGGAGGGGAAAAACTGTTTTTT,CASSLSRARGGEKLFF
TRBV11-2,.,.,TRBJ2-1,TGTGCCAGCAGCCCTTACAATGAGCAGTTCTTC,CASSPYNEQFF
TRBV10-1,.,.,TRBJ2-7,TGCGCCAGCAGTAGACGACAGGCCCTCTACGAGCAGTACTTC,CASSRRQALYEQYF
TRBV5-4,.,.,TRBJ2-2,TGTGCCAGCAGCCCCAGGACCGCCGGGAAACACGGGGAGCTGTTTTTT,CASSPRTAGKHGELFF
TRBV10-3,TRBD2,.,TRBJ2-1,TGTGCCATCAGTGAGGGACTAGCGGGAGTAGTTGATGAGCAGTTCTTC,CAISEGLAGVVDEQFF
TRBV5-6,.,.,TRBJ1-2,TGTGCCAGCAGTTACGAGGGATATGGCTACACCTTC,CASSYEGYGYTF
TRBV9,TRBD2,.,TRBJ2-1,TGTGCCAGCAGCCTACGCGTGGAGCGGGGGGGCTTTTACAATGAGCAGTTCTTC,CASSLRVERGGFYNEQFF
TRBV7-9,.,once,TRBJ2-1,TGTGCCAGCAGCTGGGGCGGCTCCGCCAATGAGCAGTTCTTC,CASSWGGSANEQFF
TRBV2,TRBD1,.,TRBJ1-5,TGTGCCAGCCGGACAGGGTTTAATCAGCCCCAGCATTTT,CASRTGFNQPQHF
TRBV29-1,TRBD1,.,TRBJ1-1,TGCAGCGTTGATATAGGGGGCCCGAACACTGAAGCTTTCTTT,CSVDIGGPNTEAFF
TRBV6-1,.,.,TRBJ1-2,TGTGCCAGCAGTGAAGCTGGAGGCGTGGGCTACACCTTC,CASSEAGGVGYTF
TRBV28,.,.,TRBJ2-2,TGTGCCAGCAGCCCAGAGAACACCGGGGAGCTGTTTTTT,CASSPENTGELFF
TRBV6-6,.,.,TRBJ2-7,TGTGCCAGCAGCTCCCTTTCCTACGAGCAGTACTTC,CASSSLSYEQYF
TRBV25-1,TRBD1,.,TRBJ1-1,TGTGCCAGCAGTGCTCAAGGACAGGGCTTAAACACTGAAGCTTTCTTT,CASSAQGQGLNTEAFF
TRBV6-5,.,.,TRBJ1-3,TGTGCCAGCAGTTACACGGAGTTGAGAAACACCATATATTTT,CASSYTELRNTIYF
TRBV4-2,.,.,TRBJ2-2,TGTGCCAGCAGCCAAGATCCGACGGGGGTGAACACCGGGGAGCTGTTTTTT,CASSQDPTGVNTGELFF
TRBV7-9,.,.,TRBJ2-3,TGTGCCAGCAGCTTCCGGGAAGGTTATAGCACAGATACGCAGTATTTT,CASSFREGYSTDTQYF
TRBV11-2,.,.,TRBJ1-1,TGTGCCAGCAGCTTAGATAACGACAGAAAATACACTGAAGCTTTCTTT,CASSLDNDRKYTEAFF
TRBV28,TRBD1,.,TRBJ1-2,TGTGCCAGCAGTTTATTGGGGGGACAGGGGGCTCACTATGGCTACACCTTC,CASSLLGGQGAHYGYTF
TRBV27,TRBD2,.,TRBJ2-3,TGTGCCAGCAGACTGGGACTAGCGTTCTCAGATACGCAGTATTTT,CASRLGLAFSDTQYF
TRBV2,.,.,TRBJ1-4,TGTGCCAGCAGTTCGATCACAGTCGAAAATGAAAAACTGTTTTTT,CASSSITVENEKLFF
TRBV6-6,TRBD2,.,TRBJ2-3,TGTGCCAGCAGTTCGGCACCGGGACTAGTAACAGATACGCAGTATTTT,CASSSAPGLVTDTQYF
TRBV27,TRBD2,.,TRBJ2-1,TGTGCCAGCAGTTTAGGTAGCGGGAGCTCCTACAATGAGCAGTTCTTC,CASSLGSGSSYNEQFF
TRBV28,.,.,TRBJ1-1,TGTGCCAGCAGGAGCACTCCGAGGGCTGAAGCTTTCTTT,CASRSTPRAEAFF
TRBV6-1,TRBD1,.,TRBJ2-7,TGTGCCAGCAGTCCCCGGACAGGGAGCTCCTACGAGCAGTACTTC,CASSPRTGSSYEQYF
TRBV6-1,TRBD2,once,TRBJ2-3,TGTGCCAGCAGCTGGCGGGAGGGCCTTAGGGGTACGCAGTATTTT,CASSWREGLRGTQYF
TRBV28,.,.,TRBJ1-4,TGTGCCAGCAGTTCCACAGGGTTGGAAGGTGAAAAACTGTTTTTT,CASSSTGLEGEKLFF
TRBV29-1,TRBD1,.,TRBJ2-3,TGCAGCGTTGATGGGACAGGGGATAGTCCTAGCACAGATACGCAGTATTTT,CSVDGTGDSPSTDTQYF
TRBV5-1,TRBD1,.,TRBJ1-1,TGCGCCAGCAGCGGAACCGGGACAGGGCTAGACACTGAAGCTTTCTTT,CASSGTGTGLDTEAFF
TRBV5-1,.,.,TRBJ2-7,TGCGCCAGCAGCTTGGTACGACAGTACGAGCAGTACTTC,CASSLVRQYEQYF
TRBV11-1,.,.,TRBJ2-1,TGTGCCAGCAGCTTCGTTTTTAGCGACTACAATGAGCAGTTCTTC,CASSFVFSDYNEQFF
TRBV5-1,.,.,TRBJ2-5,TGCGCCAGCAACTTGACACCGGGACAGGGGATAGCGGGAGGTCAGGGGACCCAGTACTTC,CASNLTPGQGIAGGQGTQYF
TRBV2,TRBD1,.,TRBJ1-2,TGTGCCAGCAGGAGGGACAGTAACTATGGCTACACCTTC,CASRRDSNYGYTF
TRBV7-8,.,.,TRBJ2-5,TGTGCCAGCAGCTTTCGCCGGACTACTCAAGAGACCCAGTACTTC,CASSFRRTTQETQYF
TRBV28,.,.,TRBJ1-2,TGTGCCAGCAGTTTATTTCAGGGCGGCTACACCTTC,CASSLFQGGYTF
TRBV10-1,TRBD1,.,TRBJ2-1,TGCGCCAGCAGTGACCTGGGGACAGGGGATGACAATGAGCAGTTCTTC,CASSDLGTGDDNEQFF